Shown below are 14 T cell receptor beta chains from a single sample sequenced in a study of T cells after yellow fever vaccination. TCRdb ran MiXCR on the 5' RACE reads and lists one entry per CDR3 protein. The table shows some 600,000 distinct CDR3 sequences, with 12% occurring only once. Sample: PBMCs, taken on the day of the yellow fever booster vaccination. Receptors were obtained from a young man who received the YFV17D yellow fever vaccine.

The J gene is TRBJ2-2, the V gene TRBV10-1; D ambiguous. The CDR3 loop spans 13 amino acids. V shed 3 bases and J shed 5 bases, with 7 bases lying between them. The germline V gene has CDR1 WNHNN and CDR2 SYGVQD (reference sequence). The CDR3 DNA follows: TGCGCCAGCAGTGACCTGGGGACCGGGGAGCTGTTTTTT. Amino acid sequence: CASSDLGTGELFF.

As regards this clonotype: Germline and junction disagree at one end, which may indicate a read error. This chain uses TRBV9 with TRBJ2-3, with 11 bases matching TRBD2. From germline, CDR1 is SGDLS and CDR2 YYNGEE. CDR3 length: 18 residues. The CDR3 DNA reads TGTGCCAGCAGCGTAGTAGCGGGAGGGTTTGGGACCACAGATACGAAGTATTTT. It is translated as CASSVVAGGFGTTDTKYF.

This clonotype was seen a handful of times. The DNA for the CDR3 is TGTGCCAGCTCACCAGGGAGCCTACAGGGTAGCTCTTCCTACGAGCAGTACTTC. Translation: CASSPGSLQGSSSYEQYF. The rearrangement links TRBV18 to TRBJ2-7; D is perhaps TRBD1 (6 bases). Looked up from germline, CDR1 is KGHSH and CDR2 is LQKENI. The CDR3 contains 18 residues. The V end was cut by 2 bases, the J end by 1 base, with 21 bases between.

This clonotype came up a few times. The CDR3 DNA reads as TGCAGTGCTAGGCTCCCTAGCCGGGCAGATACGCAGTATTTT. Its protein is CSARLPSRADTQYF. This chain connects TRBV20-1 to TRBJ2-3; maybe TRBD2 (5 bases). Germline V lookup: CDR1 DFQATT, CDR2 SNEGSKA (reference sequence). The CDR3 extends over 14 amino acids. Trimming shortened V by 3 bases and J by 4 bases, and 14 bases separated the two germline ends.

This clonotype came up a few times. The chain employs TRBV7-9 and TRBJ2-1; TRBD2 agrees at 14 bases. V was clipped by 5 bases and J by 7 bases; unmatched bases: 7. Germline CDR1 SEHNR, CDR2 FQNEAQ (reference sequence). This CDR3 contains 16 residues. CDR3 protein: CASSPNGTSGSNEQFF. The DNA of the CDR3 is TGTGCCAGCAGCCCAAATGGGACTAGCGGGAGTAATGAGCAGTTCTTC.

The rearrangement links TRBV2 to TRBJ2-1; D remains unclear. Trimming cost V 6 bases and J 9 bases, with 9 bases left between them. This CDR3 spans 11 amino acids. Germline values: CDR1 SNHLY, CDR2 FYNNEI. CDR3 in DNA: TGTGCCAGCAGCACCAACACTGAGCAGTTCTTC. Translating it yields CASSTNTEQFF.

This clonotype was seen more than once but under ten times. This chain connects TRBV7-9 to TRBJ2-1; TRBD1 matches at 11 bases. V was clipped by 3 bases and J by 7 bases; unmatched bases: 8. Per germline, CDR1 SEHNR and CDR2 FQNEAQ (reference sequence). The CDR3 has 16 residues. CDR3 bases: TGTGCCAGCAGCTTTCTACGGACAGGGGGCGGAAATGAGCAGTTCTTC. Translating gives CASSFLRTGGGNEQFF.

The chain has TRBV19 and TRBJ2-1, with 9 bases matching TRBD2. The germline gives CDR1 LNHDA, CDR2 SQIVND (reference sequence). This CDR3 has 13 amino acids. With 8 bases clipped from V and 10 bases from J, the junction kept 9 bases outside the gene matches. CDR3 protein: CASGKREVQEQFF. CDR3 DNA: TGTGCCAGTGGCAAGCGGGAGGTACAAGAGCAGTTCTTC.

This clonotype occurred a few times. The rearrangement links TRBV7-9 to TRBJ2-2; D gene uncertain. The CDR3 loop spans 11 amino acids. The germline CDR1 and CDR2 sequences are SEHNR and FQNEAQ (reference sequence). Between the trimmed V and J ends, which lost 5 bases and 8 bases, there was a span of 6 bases. This CDR3 reads CASSVHGELFF. CDR3 coding DNA: TGTGCCAGCAGCGTACATGGGGAGCTGTTTTTT.

This clonotype came up a few times. The chain combines TRBV9 with TRBJ2-2; D not certain. Germline CDR1 is SGDLS and CDR2 is YYNGEE. The CDR3 runs to 13 residues. The ends were cut back, 5 bases at V and 2 bases at J, with 7 bases in the middle. The CDR3 DNA sequence: TGTGCCAGCAGAGACCCAAACACCGGGGAGCTGTTTTTT. Its translation is CASRDPNTGELFF.

The CDR3 DNA reads TGCGCCAGCAGCTTCGTCCCGGGACAGGGATCGGACACTGAAGCTTTCTTT. Protein product: CASSFVPGQGSDTEAFF. The V gene is TRBV5-1, the J gene TRBJ1-1; 9 bases line up with TRBD1. There are 17 residues in the CDR3. Germline V lookup: CDR1 SGHRS, CDR2 YFSETQ. The V segment lost 2 bases and the J segment 3 bases; nucleotides outside the gene matches: 11.

This clonotype turned up a few times. V and J are TRBV29-1 and TRBJ2-7; D might be TRBD1 (5 bases). CDR1 is SQVTM, CDR2 ANQGSEA, per germline. The CDR3 spans 13 residues. V was trimmed by 3 bases and J by 2 bases, leaving 11 bases between them. This chain's CDR3 is CSVEGRVPYEQYF. CDR3 DNA: TGCAGCGTTGAGGGCAGGGTTCCCTACGAGCAGTACTTC.

This clonotype was seen only a few times. The chain has TRBV7-2 and TRBJ1-1, with D uncertain. This CDR3 has 15 residues. V dropped 5 bases and J dropped 1 base, with 14 bases sitting between them. From germline, CDR1 is SGHTA and CDR2 FQGNSA. The CDR3, as DNA: TGTGCCAGCAGCGCCTTTCATATACCGAACACTGAAGCTTTCTTT. Its translation is CASSAFHIPNTEAFF.

The chain recombines TRBV20-1 with TRBJ1-5; possibly TRBD1 for D (5 bases). Trimming left V 3 bases short and J 6 bases short, with 12 bases between. This CDR3 is built from 13 residues. The germline V gene has CDR1 DFQATT and CDR2 SNEGSKA (reference sequence). CDR3 in amino acids: CSASLLRGQPQHF. CDR3 DNA sequence: TGCAGTGCTAGTTTACTTAGGGGTCAGCCCCAGCATTTT.